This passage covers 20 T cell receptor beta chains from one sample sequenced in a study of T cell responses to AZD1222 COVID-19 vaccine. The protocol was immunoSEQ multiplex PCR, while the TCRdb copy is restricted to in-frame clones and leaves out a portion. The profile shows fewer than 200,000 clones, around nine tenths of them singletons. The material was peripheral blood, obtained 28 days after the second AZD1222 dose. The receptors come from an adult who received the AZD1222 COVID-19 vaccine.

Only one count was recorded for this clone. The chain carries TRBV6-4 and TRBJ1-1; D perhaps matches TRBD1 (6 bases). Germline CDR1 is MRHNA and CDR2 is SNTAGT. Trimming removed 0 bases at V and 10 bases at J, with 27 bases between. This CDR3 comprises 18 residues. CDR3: CASSDSTGLRQVSMRAFF. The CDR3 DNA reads TGTGCCAGCAGTGACTCGACGGGGCTCCGACAGGTCTCAATGCGAGCTTTCTTT.

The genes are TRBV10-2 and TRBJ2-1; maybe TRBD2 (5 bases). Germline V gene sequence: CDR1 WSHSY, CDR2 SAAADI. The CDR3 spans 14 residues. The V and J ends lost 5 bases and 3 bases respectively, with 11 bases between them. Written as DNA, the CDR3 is TGCGCCAGCAGTTCTAGCTCGGTCTACAATGAGCAGTTCTTC. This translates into CASSSSSVYNEQFF.

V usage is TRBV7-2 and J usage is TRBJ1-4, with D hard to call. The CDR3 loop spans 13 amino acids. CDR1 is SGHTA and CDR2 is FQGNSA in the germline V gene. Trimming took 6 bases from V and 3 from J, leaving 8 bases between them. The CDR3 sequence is CASRGSANEKLFF. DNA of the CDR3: TGTGCCAGCAGGGGGTCGGCTAATGAAAAACTGTTTTTT.

The CDR3 nucleotides are TGTGCCAGTACCGATCCCCGGGGGGGGGATGAAAAACTGTTTTTT. This codes for CASTDPRGGDEKLFF. The chain joins TRBV19 to TRBJ1-4; TRBD1 might be the D (5 bases). V shed 7 bases and J shed 6 bases, with 18 bases lying between them. This CDR3 is built from 15 residues. CDR1 is LNHDA, CDR2 SQIVND, per germline (reference sequence). The full variable domain, rest sourced from reference TRBV19 and TRBJ1-4, is DGGITQSPKYLFRKEGQNVTLSCEQNLNHDAMYWYRQDPGQGLRLIYYSQIVNDFQKGDIAEGYSVSREKKESFPLTVTSAQKNPTAFYLCASTDPRGGDEKLFFGSGTQLSVL.

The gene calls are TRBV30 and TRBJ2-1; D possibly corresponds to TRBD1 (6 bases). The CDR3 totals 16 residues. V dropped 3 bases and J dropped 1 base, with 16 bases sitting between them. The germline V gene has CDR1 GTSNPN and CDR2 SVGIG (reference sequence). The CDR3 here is CAWRDPWGRSYNEQFF. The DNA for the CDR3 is TGTGCCTGGAGGGACCCCTGGGGGCGGTCCTACAATGAGCAGTTCTTC.

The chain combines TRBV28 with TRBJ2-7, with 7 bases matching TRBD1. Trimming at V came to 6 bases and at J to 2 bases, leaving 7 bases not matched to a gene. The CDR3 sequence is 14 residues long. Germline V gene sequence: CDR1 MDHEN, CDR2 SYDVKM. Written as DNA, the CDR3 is TGTGCCAGCAGGACACTGACAGGGACCTACGAGCAGTACTTC. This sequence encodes CASRTLTGTYEQYF.

CDR3 loop: CASSLEAETMYEQYF. The CDR3 nucleotides read TGTGCCAGCAGCTTAGAGGCCGAGACAATGTACGAGCAGTACTTC. The chain carries TRBV11-2 and TRBJ2-7; D remains ambiguous. Germline assignment: CDR1 SGHAT and CDR2 FQNNGV. The V and J ends lost 0 bases and 4 bases respectively, with 13 bases between them. CDR3 length: 15 residues.

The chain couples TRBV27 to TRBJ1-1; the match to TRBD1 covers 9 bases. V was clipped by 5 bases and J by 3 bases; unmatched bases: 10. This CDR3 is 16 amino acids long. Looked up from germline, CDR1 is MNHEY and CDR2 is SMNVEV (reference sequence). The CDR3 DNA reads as TGTGCCAGCAGTCGAAGGGACAGGGATGGGGACACTGAAGCTTTCTTT. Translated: CASSRRDRDGDTEAFF.

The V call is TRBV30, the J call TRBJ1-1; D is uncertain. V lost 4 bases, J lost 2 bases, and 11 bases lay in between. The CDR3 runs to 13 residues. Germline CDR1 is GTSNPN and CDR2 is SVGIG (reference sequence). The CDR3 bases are TGTGCCTGGACCTCGCGGGGTAACACTGAAGCTTTCTTT. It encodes CAWTSRGNTEAFF.

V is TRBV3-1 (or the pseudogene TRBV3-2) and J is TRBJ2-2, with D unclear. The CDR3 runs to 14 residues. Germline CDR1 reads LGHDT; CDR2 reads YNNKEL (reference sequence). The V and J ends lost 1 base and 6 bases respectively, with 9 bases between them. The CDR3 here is CASSQGGAPGELFF. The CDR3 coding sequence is TGTGCCAGCAGCCAAGGAGGTGCCCCCGGGGAGCTGTTTTTT.

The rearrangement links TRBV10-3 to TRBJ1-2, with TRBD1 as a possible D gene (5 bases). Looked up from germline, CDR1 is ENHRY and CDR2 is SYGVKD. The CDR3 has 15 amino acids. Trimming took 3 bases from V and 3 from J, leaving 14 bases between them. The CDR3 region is CAISDRPGGDYGYTF. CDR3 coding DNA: TGTGCCATCAGTGACCGCCCCGGGGGGGACTATGGCTACACCTTC.

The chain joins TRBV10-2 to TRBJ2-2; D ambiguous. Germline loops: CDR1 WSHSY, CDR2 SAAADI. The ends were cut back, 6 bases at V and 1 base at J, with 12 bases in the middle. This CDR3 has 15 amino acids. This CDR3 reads CASRVGVLNTGELFF. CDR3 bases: TGCGCCAGCAGAGTTGGCGTATTGAACACCGGGGAGCTGTTTTTT.

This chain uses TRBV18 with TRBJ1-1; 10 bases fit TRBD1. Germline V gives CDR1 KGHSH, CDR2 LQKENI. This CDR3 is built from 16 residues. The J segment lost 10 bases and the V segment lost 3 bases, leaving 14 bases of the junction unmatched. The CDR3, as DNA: TGTGCCAGCTCACCGGACCTTGGGACAGGGGCGACCGGAGCTTTCTTT. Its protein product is CASSPDLGTGATGAFF.

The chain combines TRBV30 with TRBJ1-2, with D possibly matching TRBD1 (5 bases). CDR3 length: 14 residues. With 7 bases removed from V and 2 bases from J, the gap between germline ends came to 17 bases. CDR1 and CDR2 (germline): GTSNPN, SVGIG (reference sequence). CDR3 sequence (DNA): TGTGCCTCGGACCTTCAACAGGTGAACTATGGCTACACCTTC. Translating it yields CASDLQQVNYGYTF.

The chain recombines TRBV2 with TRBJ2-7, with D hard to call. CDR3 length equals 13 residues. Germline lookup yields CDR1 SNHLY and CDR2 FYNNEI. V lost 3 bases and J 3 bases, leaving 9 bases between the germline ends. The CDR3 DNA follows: TGTGCCAGCAGTGATGCCAGGAACTACGAGCAGTACTTC. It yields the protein CASSDARNYEQYF.

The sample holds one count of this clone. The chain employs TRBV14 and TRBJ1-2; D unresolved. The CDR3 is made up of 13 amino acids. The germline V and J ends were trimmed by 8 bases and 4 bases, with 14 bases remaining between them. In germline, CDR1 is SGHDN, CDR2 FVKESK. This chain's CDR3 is CASSLGSAYGYTF. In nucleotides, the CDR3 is TGTGCCAGCTCTTTGGGGTCAGCCTATGGCTACACCTTC. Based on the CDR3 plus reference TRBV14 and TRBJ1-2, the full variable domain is EAGVTQFPSHSVIEKGQTVTLRCDPISGHDNLYWYRRVMGKEIKFLLHFVKESKQDESGMPNNRFLAERTGGTYSTLKVQPAELEDSGVYFCASSLGSAYGYTFGSGTRLTVV.

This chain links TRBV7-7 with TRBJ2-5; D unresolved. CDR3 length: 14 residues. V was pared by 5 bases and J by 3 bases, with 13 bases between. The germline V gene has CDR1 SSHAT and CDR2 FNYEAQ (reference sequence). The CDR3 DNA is TGTGCCAGCAGCCGCCCCGACCGGAAAGAGACCCAGTACTTC. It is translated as CASSRPDRKETQYF. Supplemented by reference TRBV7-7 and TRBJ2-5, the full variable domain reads GAGVSQSPRYKVTKRGQDVTLRCDPISSHATLYWYQQALGQGPEFLTYFNYEAQPDKSGLPSDRFSAERPEGSISTLTIQRTEQRDSAMYRCASSRPDRKETQYFGPGTRLLVL.

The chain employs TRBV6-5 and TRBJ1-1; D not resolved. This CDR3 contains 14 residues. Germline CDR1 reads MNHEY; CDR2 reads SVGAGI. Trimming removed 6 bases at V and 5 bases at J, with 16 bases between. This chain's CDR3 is CASSGRTILTEAFF. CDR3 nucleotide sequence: TGTGCCAGCAGCGGACGGACTATTTTGACTGAAGCTTTCTTT.

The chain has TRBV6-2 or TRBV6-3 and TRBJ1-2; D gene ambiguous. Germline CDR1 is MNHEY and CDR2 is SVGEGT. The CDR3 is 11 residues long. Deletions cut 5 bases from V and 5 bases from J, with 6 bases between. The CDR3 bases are TGTGCCAGCAGTCTTAGATATGGCTACACCTTC. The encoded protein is CASSLRYGYTF.

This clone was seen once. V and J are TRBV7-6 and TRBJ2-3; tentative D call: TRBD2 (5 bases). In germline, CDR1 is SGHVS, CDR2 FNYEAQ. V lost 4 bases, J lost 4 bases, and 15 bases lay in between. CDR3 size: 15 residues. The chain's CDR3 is CASSSQGSRADTQYF. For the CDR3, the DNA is TGTGCCAGCAGCTCCCAAGGGAGTAGGGCAGATACGCAGTATTTT.